The rows below give T cell receptor beta chains drawn from one sample of a study of cytomegalovirus exposure and HLA in healthy donors. Assay used: immunoSEQ multiplex PCR; TCRdb lists only in-frame clones, some missing. The table records about 120,000 clones, approximately 80% of them present only once. Source material: PBMCs. Receptors were obtained from a male donor in good health and CMV-seropositive. Each CDR3 is given with its conserved first and last residue. D genes are given only for firm matches. Clone size is shown for a subset of rows, as once, few, many or a class of expanded clone.

>TRBV18|TRBD1|NA|TRBJ1-3
CASSKAGQGGKAGNTIYF
TGTGCCAGCTCAAAGGCCGGACAGGGTGGTAAAGCTGGAAACACCATATATTTT
>TRBV6-1|TRBD2|NA|TRBJ2-7
CASTLSGSLYEQYF
TGTGCCAGCACCTTAAGCGGGAGTCTCTACGAGCAGTACTTC
>TRBV10-3|NA|NA|TRBJ1-5
CAISESGQGNQPQHF
TGTGCCATCAGTGAGTCCGGGCAGGGGAATCAGCCCCAGCATTTT
>TRBV5-4|NA|NA|TRBJ2-2
CASTSGANTGELFF
TGTGCCAGCACCAGCGGCGCGAACACCGGGGAGCTGTTTTTT
>TRBV28|TRBD2|NA|TRBJ2-1
CASSSPLAGVVNEQFF
TGTGCCAGCAGTTCCCCCCTAGCGGGAGTTGTCAATGAGCAGTTCTTC
>TRBV5-1|NA|NA|TRBJ1-6
CASSLDGESNSPLHF
TGCGCCAGCAGCTTGGACGGGGAATCGAATTCACCCCTCCACTTT
>TRBV6-1|NA|NA|TRBJ1-1
CASSRFTEAFF
TGTGCCAGCAGTCGGTTCACTGAAGCTTTCTTT
>TRBV5-6|TRBD2|once|TRBJ2-7
CASSLRSSGLGTYEQYF
TGTGCCAGCAGCTTGAGGTCTAGCGGGCTGGGAACCTACGAGCAGTACTTC
>TRBV27|TRBD2|few|TRBJ2-4
CASSPWGGKNIQYF
TGTGCCAGCAGCCCATGGGGGGGCAAAAACATTCAGTACTTC
>TRBV27|TRBD1|few|TRBJ2-5
CASSLNRGMGTQYF
TGTGCCAGCAGTTTAAACAGGGGTATGGGGACCCAGTACTTC
>TRBV5-1|NA|few|TRBJ2-7
CASSPSGPTYEQYF
TGCGCCAGCAGTCCCAGCGGGCCGACTTACGAGCAGTACTTC
>TRBV10-3|NA|NA|TRBJ2-5
CAISESGGQETQYF
TGTGCCATCAGTGAGTCGGGCGGGCAGGAGACCCAGTACTTC
>TRBV7-2|TRBD1|NA|TRBJ1-2
CASSNYRGRTYGYTF
TGTGCCAGCAGCAACTACAGGGGGCGCACTTATGGCTACACCTTC
>TRBV18|TRBD2|NA|TRBJ2-7
CASSPASGSYEQYF
TGTGCCAGCTCACCAGCTAGCGGGAGTTACGAGCAGTACTTC
>TRBV30|NA|NA|TRBJ2-1
CAWSGGQGSIF
TGTGCCTGGAGTGGGGGCCAGGGGTCCATCTTC
>TRBV30|TRBD2|once|TRBJ2-5
CAWSVAVAGYQETQYF
TGTGCCTGGAGTGTAGCGGTAGCGGGGTACCAAGAGACCCAGTACTTC
>TRBV5-1|NA|NA|TRBJ2-3
CASSWGTSTDTQYF
TGCGCCAGCAGCTGGGGGACTAGCACAGATACGCAGTATTTT
>TRBV6-4|NA|NA|TRBJ1-1
CASSEGSGTEAFF
TGTGCCAGCAGTGAAGGTTCGGGAACGGAAGCTTTCTTT
>TRBV19|NA|NA|TRBJ1-5
CASSLRQGNQPQHF
TGTGCCAGTAGTCTCCGACAGGGCAATCAGCCCCAGCATTTT
>TRBV9|NA|NA|TRBJ1-1
CASSVRGDRNTEAFF
TGTGCCAGCAGCGTCCGAGGAGACAGGAACACTGAAGCTTTCTTT
>TRBV15|NA|NA|TRBJ1-5
CATSGDTQPQHF
TGTGCCACCAGCGGAGATACACAGCCCCAGCATTTT
>TRBV14|NA|NA|TRBJ1-2
CASTLSGVYGYTF
TGTGCCAGCACCCTATCAGGGGTCTATGGCTACACCTTC
>TRBV5-5|NA|NA|TRBJ1-2
CASSLETGAGYTF
TGTGCCAGCAGCTTGGAGACTGGAGCTGGCTACACCTTC
>TRBV23-1|NA|NA|TRBJ1-1
CASVGQLNTEAFF
TGCGCCAGCGTTGGACAGTTGAACACTGAAGCTTTCTTT
>TRBV10-3|NA|NA|TRBJ1-2
CAGGEGGGYGYTF
TGTGCCGGCGGCGAGGGAGGCGGCTATGGCTACACCTTC
>TRBV27|NA|NA|TRBJ2-2
CASSLLSQTNTGELFF
TGTGCCAGCAGTTTATTATCACAGACGAACACCGGGGAGCTGTTTTTT
>TRBV18|TRBD2|NA|TRBJ2-7
CASSPPLGGGPYKSSYEQYF
TGTGCCAGCTCACCACCGTTGGGCGGGGGACCCTATAAGAGCTCCTACGAGCAGTACTTC
>TRBV2|NA|NA|TRBJ2-3
CASSRDNTDTQYF
TGTGCCAGCAGTAGGGACAACACAGATACGCAGTATTTT
>TRBV11-3|TRBD2|NA|TRBJ2-2
CASSHTSTSGTPGELFF
TGTGCCAGCAGCCATACGTCGACTAGCGGGACACCCGGGGAGCTGTTTTTT
>TRBV9|NA|few|TRBJ1-2
CASSGRNYGYTF
TGTGCCAGCAGCGGCAGGAACTATGGCTACACCTTC
>TRBV11-2|NA|NA|TRBJ1-2
CASSDRRLNYGYTF
TGTGCCAGCAGCGACAGGCGCCTTAACTATGGCTACACCTTC
>TRBV5-1|NA|NA|TRBJ2-3
CAGSLVVAESTDTQYF
TGCGCCGGCAGCTTGGTGGTAGCGGAGAGCACAGATACGCAGTATTTT
>TRBV5-6|TRBD2|NA|TRBJ2-1
CASSLGLAGTTEQFF
TGTGCCAGCAGCTTGGGACTAGCGGGTACAACTGAGCAGTTCTTC
>TRBV10-3|NA|NA|TRBJ2-5
CAISGGSETQYF
TGTGCCATCAGTGGTGGCTCAGAGACCCAGTACTTC
>TRBV6-1|NA|few|TRBJ2-6
CASSATGANVLTF
TGTGCCAGCAGCGCTACTGGGGCCAACGTCCTGACTTTC
>TRBV5-4|NA|NA|TRBJ2-7
CASSRDSSSYEQYF
TGTGCCAGCAGCCGGGATTCGAGCTCCTACGAGCAGTACTTC
>TRBV7-9|NA|NA|TRBJ2-1
CASSLSAGRSYNEQFF
TGTGCCAGCAGCCTGTCGGCGGGGAGATCCTACAATGAGCAGTTCTTC
>TRBV5-4|TRBD2|NA|TRBJ2-7
CASSPGLAGTYEQYF
TGTGCCAGCAGCCCCGGACTAGCGGGAACCTACGAGCAGTACTTC
>TRBV19|NA|NA|TRBJ1-1
CASSKAGRTEAFF
TGTGCCAGTAGTAAGGCAGGAAGGACTGAAGCTTTCTTT
>TRBV6-1|NA|NA|TRBJ2-7
CASSLGGQSYEQYF
TGTGCCAGCAGTCTCGGGGGGCAGTCCTACGAGCAGTACTTC
>TRBV11-2|NA|few|TRBJ1-4
CASRRAQPNEKLFF
TGTGCCAGCAGGAGGGCCCAACCTAATGAAAAACTGTTTTTT
>TRBV5-1|TRBD1|NA|TRBJ2-5
CASSPQGAGETQYF
TGCGCCAGCAGCCCCCAGGGGGCCGGAGAGACCCAGTACTTC
>TRBV2|TRBD1|NA|TRBJ1-2
CASSSQGANYGYTF
TGTGCCAGCAGTTCACAGGGGGCGAACTATGGCTACACCTTC